The source of this T cell receptor beta chain is a study of T-cell reconstitution after alpha-beta-depleted transplantation in children. General study findings and limits: Reports say that about two months after transplant, the alpha-beta T cells came out of several hundred graft clones that had expanded. When one year had passed after transplant, most T-cell counts and diversity came from newly produced T cells. The high TCRbeta diversity at day 60 in some patients came from surviving recipient T cells and thymic progenitors.

The library targeted TCRbeta and was prepared with unique molecular identifiers. TCRdb re-derived calls from the PCR reads in MiXCR, one entry per CDR3 protein. The sample gives 200,000 to 300,000 distinct CDR3 sequences, roughly 25% of which show up once; 4.5% to 5.5% is in the top ten. From germline, CDR1 is ENHRY and CDR2 SYGVKD. V was shortened by 7 bases and J by 12 bases, with 16 bases between the two germline ends. The CDR3 is 13 amino acids. Of note for this clonotype: Its matching antigen is unknown.

Specimen: PBMCs, mostly from graft donor cells, collected 360 days after TCRalphabeta/CD19-depleted stem cell transplant. The gene calls are TRBV10-3 and TRBJ1-6; TRBD1 might be the D (5 bases). The receptor comes from a female patient aged 2-10 years who had a stem cell transplant for congenital amegakaryocytic thrombocytopenia, so the T cells may come from the graft donor. This CDR3 is CAITGGDSEPLHF. The CDR3 DNA reads as TGTGCCATCACGGGGGGGGACTCGGAACCCCTCCACTTT.